This record covers a single T cell receptor beta chain. Its antigen remains unknown. The data were obtained in a study of response to subunit inactivated influenza vaccine. Findings of the study overall: Authors suggested that a seasonal influenza vaccination recruits few new T cells each time.

TCRdb processed the RT-PCR reads anew with MiXCR; each CDR3 protein has one entry. Of hundreds of thousands of distinct CDR3 sequences in the sample, around 8% are singletons; the top ten hold over 10%. V dropped 9 bases and J dropped 0 bases, with 14 bases sitting between them. Germline V CDR1 and CDR2: ENHRY, SYGVKD. The CDR3 length is 14 residues. This TCR came from a man aged 50 to 69 who received an inactivated influenza vaccine. Sequences were derived from PBMCs from blood, sampled less than 30 months after vaccination. This chain links TRBV10-3 with TRBJ1-1; unclear D gene. CDR3 sequence (DNA): TGTGCCATATCCCAGTCAGCCCTGAACACTGAAGCTTTCTTT. Translated, it gives CAISQSALNTEAFF.